This T cell receptor (beta chain) emerged from a study of blood T cell repertoires in COVID-19. Study at large: The cDNA or gDNA used as material had been derived from T cells, B-cell-depleted T cells, or PBMCs.

Germline assignment: CDR1 SQVTM and CDR2 ANQGSEA. CDR3 length equals 17 residues. TCRdb's copy holds only in-frame clones and misses some; the assay was immunoSEQ multiplex PCR. Of 100,000 to 150,000 clones in the sample, 75% to 90% were seen once. In the case of this clone: At one end, the junction sequence differs from germline, possibly due to a read error.

The sequence was obtained from a human donor in a cohort sampled during active COVID-19. The chain carries TRBV29-1 and TRBJ2-6; TRBD1 matches 10 bases. Sequenced sample: peripheral blood. CDR3 sequence: CGVKKGQGYSGANVLTF. DNA of the CDR3: TGCGGCGTAAAAAAGGGACAGGGGTACTCTGGGGCCAACGTCCTGACTTTC.